The next 30 T cell receptor beta chains were all read from a single sample in a study of blood T cell repertoires in COVID-19. The method was immunoSEQ multiplex PCR; TCRdb's version includes in-frame clones alone and lacks a portion of them. Among under 300,000 clones, around 85% were seen once, and the ten largest hold 3% to 4%. Input material: peripheral blood. The source is a woman aged 40 to 55 with active or convalescent COVID-19.

This rearrangement joins TRBV30 to TRBJ1-1; TRBD1 matches at 7 bases. The CDR3 covers 13 residues. Germline V gene sequence: CDR1 GTSNPN, CDR2 SVGIG (reference sequence). V lost 6 bases to trimming and J lost 1 base; unmatched junction nucleotides: 5. CDR3 bases: TGTGCCTGCATCCGGGACAGGAACACTGAAGCTTTCTTT. It codes for CACIRDRNTEAFF.

This clone has a single count. This sequence joins TRBV6-5 and TRBJ1-1, with 10 bases aligning to TRBD1. V lost 6 bases and J lost 3; bases outside the gene matches: 7. The CDR3 runs 15 residues. Germline assignment: CDR1 MNHEY and CDR2 SVGAGI. The CDR3 sequence: CASSRPGQGYTEAFF. Here the CDR3 DNA reads TGTGCCAGCAGCCGCCCGGGACAGGGGTACACTGAAGCTTTCTTT.

The chain combines TRBV19 with TRBJ2-1; 8 bases agree with TRBD2. Germline-derived CDR1 and CDR2 are LNHDA and SQIVND (reference sequence). The CDR3 is made up of 12 amino acids. Germline trimming cut 5 bases from V and 14 bases from J; bases unmatched to any gene: 8. CDR3 coding DNA: TGTGCCAGTAGTCCCCGGGGGGGCAGCGAGTTCTTC. Encoded protein: CASSPRGGSEFF.

The V gene is TRBV7-6, the J gene TRBJ1-4; the match to TRBD1 covers 9 bases. The CDR3 is 16 residues long. V lost 5 bases to trimming and J lost 7 bases; unmatched junction nucleotides: 11. CDR1 SGHVS and CDR2 FNYEAQ come from the germline V gene. The CDR3 sequence: CASSRTAGTGFEKLFF. In DNA, the CDR3 is TGTGCCAGCAGCCGAACGGCCGGGACAGGGTTTGAAAAACTGTTTTTT.

The gene calls are TRBV30 and TRBJ1-2; tentatively, D is TRBD1 (5 bases). V lost 4 bases and J 4 bases, leaving 16 bases between the germline ends. From germline, CDR1 is GTSNPN and CDR2 SVGIG (reference sequence). This CDR3 spans 14 amino acids. The CDR3 DNA sequence: TGTGCCTGGACTCGGAGCGGGGCCATCTATGGCTACACCTTC. It yields the protein CAWTRSGAIYGYTF. The entire variable domain, with the rest obtained from reference TRBV30 and TRBJ1-2, is as follows: SQTIHQWPATLVQPVGSPLSLECTVEGTSNPNLYWYRQAAGRGLQLLFYSVGIGQISSEVPQNLSASRPQDRQFILSSKKLLLSDSGFYLCAWTRSGAIYGYTFGSGTRLTVV.

V usage is TRBV11-2 and J usage is TRBJ2-1, with D perhaps TRBD2 (6 bases). The CDR3 has 14 residues. The V gene's germline CDR1 is SGHAT and CDR2 FQNNGV. Deletions cut 5 bases from V and 5 bases from J, with 13 bases between. For the CDR3, the DNA is TGTGCCAGCAGCCCAAGACTAGGGAACAATGAGCAGTTCTTC. Encoded protein: CASSPRLGNNEQFF. The variable domain in full, with the rest retrieved from reference TRBV11-2 and TRBJ2-1, is EAGVAQSPRYKIIEKRQSVAFWCNPISGHATLYWYQQILGQGPKLLIQFQNNGVVDDSQLPKDRFSAERLKGVDSTLKIQPAKLEDSAVYLCASSPRLGNNEQFFGPGTRLTVL.

This clone has just a few counts. The V and J genes are TRBV6-5 and TRBJ1-2, with D possibly matching TRBD1 (5 bases). CDR1 and CDR2 (germline): MNHEY, SVGAGI. The ends were cut back, 7 bases at V and 2 bases at J, with 14 bases in the middle. There are 14 residues in the CDR3. The CDR3 loop reads CASKGGVGNYGYTF. Here the CDR3 DNA reads TGTGCCAGCAAGGGAGGGGTGGGGAACTATGGCTACACCTTC.

The chain recombines TRBV19 with TRBJ2-1, with D perhaps TRBD2 (6 bases). The CDR3 runs to 17 residues. V was trimmed by 2 bases and J by 3 bases, leaving 17 bases between them. Looked up from germline, CDR1 is LNHDA and CDR2 is SQIVND (reference sequence). The CDR3 DNA sequence: TGTGCCAGTAGTATACTAGGTCGGGGGACGGACTACAATGAGCAGTTCTTC. Its translation: CASSILGRGTDYNEQFF.

This chain links TRBV15 with TRBJ1-1; D is possibly TRBD1 (5 bases). Germline assignment: CDR1 LNHNV and CDR2 YYDKDF (reference sequence). The CDR3 has 14 amino acids. Trimming shortened V by 6 bases and J by 6 bases, and 17 bases separated the two germline ends. CDR3 sequence (DNA): TGTGCCACCAGAGGGGCCCAGGGTATACCTGAAGCTTTCTTT. It encodes CATRGAQGIPEAFF. Filled out from reference TRBV15 and TRBJ1-1, the complete variable domain reads DAMVIQNPRYQVTQFGKPVTLSCSQTLNHNVMYWYQQKSSQAPKLLFHYYDKDFNNEADTPDNFQSRRPNTSFCFLDIRSPGLGDTAMYLCATRGAQGIPEAFFGQGTRLTVV.

V gene TRBV5-1 combines with J gene TRBJ1-3, with D uncertain. Germline loops: CDR1 SGHRS, CDR2 YFSETQ. There are 15 residues in the CDR3. V was shortened by 0 bases and J by 3 bases, with 10 bases between the two germline ends. CDR3 DNA sequence: TGCGCCAGCAGCTTGGCCCCAGGCGTTGGAAACACCATATATTTT. It encodes CASSLAPGVGNTIYF.

This clone came up a few times. One base away lies a much larger clone, so this may be a sequencing read error. This sample includes further DNA sequences coding for the same CDR3. The V gene is TRBV3-1 (or the pseudogene TRBV3-2), the J gene TRBJ1-2; maybe TRBD1 (5 bases). In germline, CDR1 is LGHDT, CDR2 YNNKEL (reference sequence). V lost 1 base and J 2 bases, leaving 5 bases between the germline ends. This CDR3 contains 13 residues. The CDR3 region is CASSQAGNYGYTF. The CDR3 nucleotides read TGTGCCAGCAGCCAAGCAGGGAACTATGGCTACACCTTC.

This clone was counted a single time. The CDR3 reads CASSLTGSTEAFF. The CDR3 coding sequence is TGTGCCAGCAGCTTAACCGGGAGCACTGAAGCTTTCTTT. This chain joins TRBV7-3 and TRBJ1-1; no reliable D call. CDR3 length: 13 residues. Germline-derived CDR1 and CDR2 are SGHTA and FQGTGA. The ends were cut back, 0 bases at V and 4 bases at J, with 6 bases in the middle.

This clone was observed a handful of times. The chain employs TRBV5-1 and TRBJ2-1, with 11 bases identical to TRBD2. V dropped 1 base and J dropped 5; count of bases not matched to a gene: 5. Germline assignment: CDR1 SGHRS and CDR2 YFSETQ. The CDR3 runs 16 residues. The CDR3 region is CASSLQGTSGNNEQFF. Here the CDR3 DNA reads TGCGCCAGCAGCTTGCAGGGGACTAGCGGCAACAATGAGCAGTTCTTC.

V usage is TRBV3-1 (or the pseudogene TRBV3-2) and J usage is TRBJ1-5; D uncertain. Deletions cut 1 base from V and 4 bases from J, with 11 bases between. Germline CDR1 LGHDT, CDR2 YNNKEL (reference sequence). CDR3 size: 15 residues. This chain's CDR3 is CASSQGYSMNQPQHF. The CDR3 bases are TGTGCCAGCAGCCAAGGCTACAGCATGAATCAGCCCCAGCATTTT.

The sample holds a few counts of this clone. CDR3 in amino acids: CASIPDYRGLYEQYV. The DNA of the CDR3 is TGCGCCAGCATCCCCGACTACAGGGGGCTCTACGAGCAGTACGTC. The chain is built from TRBV10-1 and TRBJ2-7, with TRBD1 matching 9 bases. V dropped 7 bases and J dropped 3; count of bases not matched to a gene: 10. Germline-derived CDR1 and CDR2 are WNHNN and SYGVQD (reference sequence). The CDR3 is 15 amino acids.

V and J are TRBV5-1 and TRBJ2-1, with TRBD2 matching 11 bases. V was pared by 4 bases and J by 4 bases, with 7 bases of the junction left unmatched. The CDR3 length is 16 residues. From germline, CDR1 is SGHRS and CDR2 YFSETQ. The CDR3 sequence: CASSPRLAGLYNEQFF. The CDR3 DNA reads TGCGCCAGCAGCCCCCGACTAGCGGGACTTTACAATGAGCAGTTCTTC.

This clone was seen a single time. J is TRBJ1-2 and V is TRBV7-9; no clear D gene. There are 14 residues in the CDR3. From germline, CDR1 is SEHNR and CDR2 FQNEAQ (reference sequence). V lost 0 bases to trimming and J lost 4 bases, with 9 bases between them. CDR3 sequence: CASSLAGDSYGYTF. The CDR3 DNA reads as TGTGCCAGCAGCTTAGCCGGAGACTCCTATGGCTACACCTTC. Full variable domain (outside the CDR3, taken from reference TRBV7-9 and TRBJ1-2): DTGVSQNPRHKITKRGQNVTFRCDPISEHNRLYWYRQTLGQGPEFLTYFQNEAQLEKSRLLSDRFSAERPKGSFSTLEIQRTEQGDSAMYLCASSLAGDSYGYTFGSGTRLTVV.

The chain carries TRBV19 and TRBJ1-1, with 7 bases matching TRBD1. With 5 bases clipped from V and 2 bases from J, the junction kept 5 bases outside the gene matches. Germline V CDR1 and CDR2: LNHDA, SQIVND (reference sequence). The CDR3 length is 14 residues. The CDR3 loop reads CASSSGQVNTEAFF. The CDR3 nucleotides read TGTGCCAGTAGTTCTGGACAGGTTAACACTGAAGCTTTCTTT.

This chain connects TRBV10-2 to TRBJ2-7; 9 bases align to TRBD1. Germline lookup yields CDR1 WSHSY and CDR2 SAAADI. Trimming cost V 4 bases and J 2 bases; bases outside gene matches: 3. The CDR3 has 14 residues. CDR3 protein: CASSVGQGTYEQYV. As DNA, the CDR3 is TGCGCCAGCAGTGTAGGACAGGGGACCTACGAGCAGTACGTC.

The V call is TRBV15, the J call TRBJ1-5; perhaps TRBD1 as D (5 bases). The length of the CDR3 is 15 residues. Germline V lookup: CDR1 LNHNV, CDR2 YYDKDF (reference sequence). Trimming shortened V by 0 bases and J by 4 bases, and 10 bases separated the two germline ends. The CDR3 here is CATSRDLAGNQPQHF. DNA for the CDR3: TGTGCCACCAGCAGAGATCTCGCAGGGAATCAGCCCCAGCATTTT.

The V call is TRBV27, the J call TRBJ1-5, with TRBD1 matching over 9 bases. CDR3 length: 16 amino acids. Unmatched junction bases numbered 7, after V lost 5 bases and J lost 2 bases. Per germline, CDR1 MNHEY and CDR2 SMNVEV (reference sequence). In DNA, the CDR3 is TGTGCCAGCAGTGACCACAGGGGGCAGGGCAATCAGCCCCAGCATTTT. Residues: CASSDHRGQGNQPQHF.

The gene calls are TRBV2 and TRBJ1-5, with D unresolved. The CDR3 spans 12 residues. The V gene's germline CDR1 is SNHLY and CDR2 FYNNEI. Trimming took 6 bases from V and 7 from J, leaving 10 bases between them. The CDR3 region has the DNA TGTGCCAGCAGGGGAGATATACAGCCCCAGCATTTT. Amino acids: CASRGDIQPQHF.

CDR3 sequence reads: CASRVAGGLDTGELFF. The DNA for the CDR3 is TGTGCCAGCCGGGTAGCGGGGGGGCTGGACACCGGGGAGCTGTTTTTT. V is TRBV27 and J is TRBJ2-2; 11 bases match TRBD2. The germline CDR1 and CDR2 sequences are MNHEY and SMNVEV (reference sequence). Losses at the gene ends were 8 bases for V and 3 bases for J; bases not matched to a gene: 8. This CDR3 has 16 residues.

This clone was counted between two and nine times. V and J are TRBV6-1 and TRBJ2-3; 8 bases map to TRBD2. There are 15 residues in the CDR3. CDR1 and CDR2 (germline): MNHNS, SASEGT. The junction had 4 bases not matched to a gene; V was cut back by 1 base and J by 4 bases. CDR3: CASSEELGGADTQYF. CDR3 bases: TGTGCCAGCAGTGAAGAACTCGGGGGGGCAGATACGCAGTATTTT.

The V and J genes are TRBV10-2 and TRBJ1-2, with TRBD1 as a possible D gene (6 bases). Germline lookup yields CDR1 WSHSY and CDR2 SAAADI. CDR3 size: 14 residues. V was pared by 0 bases and J by 7 bases, with 12 bases between. This CDR3 reads CASSESGQIGGYTF. CDR3 nucleotides: TGCGCCAGCAGTGAGTCAGGACAGATTGGTGGCTACACCTTC.

The genes are TRBV25-1 and TRBJ2-1, with 8 bases lining up with TRBD1. V lost 5 bases and J lost 8; bases outside the gene matches: 8. The CDR3 contains 14 residues. Germline-derived CDR1 and CDR2 are MGHDK and SYGVNS. This CDR3 is CASSPPGGWDEQFF. CDR3 DNA sequence: TGTGCCAGCAGTCCTCCAGGGGGCTGGGATGAGCAGTTCTTC.

The genes are TRBV19 and TRBJ1-1; 8 bases map to TRBD1. Germline CDR1 is LNHDA and CDR2 is SQIVND (reference sequence). V shed 5 bases and J 2 bases; nucleotides not matched to a gene: 7. The CDR3 contains 15 residues. The CDR3 loop reads CASSASTGVNTEAFF. As DNA, the CDR3 is TGTGCCAGTAGTGCTTCGACAGGGGTTAACACTGAAGCTTTCTTT.

This sequence joins TRBV6-6 and TRBJ1-5; D gene uncertain. CDR1 and CDR2 (germline): MNHNY, SVGAGI (reference sequence). Deletions cut 10 bases from V and 2 bases from J, with 18 bases between. The CDR3 runs to 15 residues. As DNA, the CDR3 is TGTGCCACCAGAAATCGGGGAGATGGCAATCAGCCCCAGCATTTT. Its protein is CATRNRGDGNQPQHF.

This clone was seen a few times. The chain joins TRBV27 to TRBJ1-2; 10 bases fit TRBD1. CDR3 length: 14 amino acids. Germline trimming cut 3 bases from V and 8 bases from J; bases unmatched to any gene: 6. CDR1 MNHEY and CDR2 SMNVEV come from the germline V gene (reference sequence). The CDR3 nucleotides are TGTGCCAGCAGTTTGCGACAGGGGGCATGGGGCTACACCTTC. Amino acid sequence: CASSLRQGAWGYTF.

The chain uses TRBV10-3 and TRBJ2-3; 10 bases line up with TRBD2. This CDR3 contains 17 residues. J lost 4 bases, V lost 5 bases, and 12 bases had no gene match. Per germline, CDR1 ENHRY and CDR2 SYGVKD. This CDR3 is CAISPNTGLASSDTQYF. CDR3 sequence (DNA): TGTGCCATCAGTCCGAATACGGGACTAGCGTCCTCAGATACGCAGTATTTT.